Sequencing of this T cell receptor (beta chain) was carried out in a study of T cell repertoires in cytomegalovirus infection. Study information: Public TCR beta signatures indicated both CMV infection and matching HLA type. Notes on the study in general: In two of eight donors, the top clonotype was HLA-C-restricted CMV-specific.

V was cut by 4 bases and J by 2 bases, with 17 bases left in between. This CDR3 has 17 amino acids. Germline V gene sequence: CDR1 LGHNA, CDR2 YSLEER. TCRdb independently ran MiXCR on the reads; one entry per CDR3 protein. This table holds just under 300,000 distinct CDR3 sequences, roughly a tenth found once. The sample holds many counts of this clonotype. Its antigen is as yet unknown. This TCR derives from a human donor in good health (CMV status not recorded). Some clones in this sample may be carry-over from other donors' samples. Sequencing was done on a sample of PBMCs. The chain has TRBV4-3 and TRBJ1-4; tentative D call: TRBD1 (5 bases). CDR3 DNA: TGCGCCAGCAGCCCACGAAGGGGCGGGGCCACTAATGAAAAACTGTTTTTT. Protein product: CASSPRRGGATNEKLFF.